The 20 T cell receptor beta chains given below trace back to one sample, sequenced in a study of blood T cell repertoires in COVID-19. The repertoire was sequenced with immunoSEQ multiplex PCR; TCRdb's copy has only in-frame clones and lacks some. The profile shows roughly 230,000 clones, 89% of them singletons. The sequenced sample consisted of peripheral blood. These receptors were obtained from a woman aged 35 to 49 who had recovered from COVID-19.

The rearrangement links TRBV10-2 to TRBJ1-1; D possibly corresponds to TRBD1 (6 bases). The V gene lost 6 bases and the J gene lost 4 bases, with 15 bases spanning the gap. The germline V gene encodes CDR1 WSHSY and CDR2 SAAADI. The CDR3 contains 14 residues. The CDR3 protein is CASRSSQGVTEAFF. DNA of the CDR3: TGCGCCAGCAGATCCTCACAGGGTGTCACTGAAGCTTTCTTT.

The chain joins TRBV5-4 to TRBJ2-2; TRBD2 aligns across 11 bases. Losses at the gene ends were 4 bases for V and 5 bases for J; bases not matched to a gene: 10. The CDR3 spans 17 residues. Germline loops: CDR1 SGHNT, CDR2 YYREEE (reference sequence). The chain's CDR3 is CASSREVAGGSTGELFF. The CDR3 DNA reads TGTGCCAGCAGCAGGGAGGTAGCGGGAGGGAGTACCGGGGAGCTGTTTTTT.

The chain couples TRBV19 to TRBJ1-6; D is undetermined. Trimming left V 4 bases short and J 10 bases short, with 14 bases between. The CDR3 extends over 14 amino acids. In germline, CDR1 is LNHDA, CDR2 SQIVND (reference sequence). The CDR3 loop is CASSTLGESSPLHF. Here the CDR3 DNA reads TGTGCCAGTAGTACCCTGGGAGAGAGCTCACCCCTCCACTTT.

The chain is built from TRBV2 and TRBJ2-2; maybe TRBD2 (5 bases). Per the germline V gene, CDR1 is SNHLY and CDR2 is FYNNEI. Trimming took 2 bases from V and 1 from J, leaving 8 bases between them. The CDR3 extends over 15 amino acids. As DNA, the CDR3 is TGTGCCAGCAGTGAATACGGGGAGAACACCGGGGAGCTGTTTTTT. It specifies CASSEYGENTGELFF.

CDR3 region: CASSPTGRDSPLHF. The CDR3 region has the DNA TGTGCCAGCTCACCAACAGGGAGGGATTCACCCCTCCACTTT. V gene TRBV18 combines with J gene TRBJ1-6, with a tentative D call TRBD1 (6 bases). CDR3 size: 14 residues. The germline V gene has CDR1 KGHSH and CDR2 LQKENI. V was trimmed by 2 bases and J by 8 bases, leaving 10 bases between them.

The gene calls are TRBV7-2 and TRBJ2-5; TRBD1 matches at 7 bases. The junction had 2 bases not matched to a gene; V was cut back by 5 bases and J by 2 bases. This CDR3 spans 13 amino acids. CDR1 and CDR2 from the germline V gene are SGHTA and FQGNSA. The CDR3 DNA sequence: TGTGCCAGCAGCGTGGGACAGCAAGAGACCCAGTACTTC. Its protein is CASSVGQQETQYF.

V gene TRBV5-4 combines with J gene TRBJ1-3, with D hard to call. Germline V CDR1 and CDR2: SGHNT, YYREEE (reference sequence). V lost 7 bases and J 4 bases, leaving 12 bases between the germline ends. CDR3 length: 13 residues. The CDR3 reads CASQPREGNTIYF. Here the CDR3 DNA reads TGTGCCAGCCAACCTCGGGAGGGAAACACCATATATTTT.

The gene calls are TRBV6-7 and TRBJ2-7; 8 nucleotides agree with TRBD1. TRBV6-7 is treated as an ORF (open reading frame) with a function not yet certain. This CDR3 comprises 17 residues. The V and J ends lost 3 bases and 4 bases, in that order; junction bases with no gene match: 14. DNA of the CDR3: TGTGCCAGCAGTTATAGTAGGTGGCCAGGGGGCTTTTACGAGCAGTACGTC. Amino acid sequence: CASSYSRWPGGFYEQYV.

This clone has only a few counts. The CDR3 loop reads CASSQSPRLAGATDTQYF. DNA of the CDR3: TGTGCCAGCAGCCAATCACCCAGACTAGCGGGAGCCACAGATACGCAGTATTTT. This chain joins TRBV3-1 (or the pseudogene TRBV3-2) and TRBJ2-3; 12 bases match TRBD2. The CDR3 runs 18 residues. Germline-derived CDR1 and CDR2 are LGHDT and YNNKEL (reference sequence). With V trimmed by 2 bases and J by 2 bases, 8 bases remained unmatched.

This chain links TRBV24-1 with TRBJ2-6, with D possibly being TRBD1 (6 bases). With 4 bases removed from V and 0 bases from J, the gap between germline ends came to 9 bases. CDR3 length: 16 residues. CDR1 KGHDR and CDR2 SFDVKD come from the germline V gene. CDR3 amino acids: CATSDPTGSGANVLTF. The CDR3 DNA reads TGTGCCACCAGTGACCCGACAGGCTCTGGGGCCAACGTCCTGACTTTC.

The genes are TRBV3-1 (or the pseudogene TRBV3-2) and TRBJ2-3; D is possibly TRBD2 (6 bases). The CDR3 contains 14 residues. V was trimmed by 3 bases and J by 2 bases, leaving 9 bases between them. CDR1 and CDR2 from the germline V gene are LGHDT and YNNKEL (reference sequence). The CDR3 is CASSQGGPTDTQYF. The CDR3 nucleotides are TGTGCCAGCAGCCAGGGAGGTCCCACAGATACGCAGTATTTT.

The CDR3 nucleotides read TGCGCCAGCAGCGCCGGACAGTTTCCCGAGCAGTACTTC. Amino acids: CASSAGQFPEQYF. The chain joins TRBV5-1 to TRBJ2-7, with a tentative D call TRBD1 (6 bases). Trimming took off 4 bases at V and 6 bases at J, with 14 bases between the two ends. Germline values: CDR1 SGHRS, CDR2 YFSETQ. This CDR3 comprises 13 residues.

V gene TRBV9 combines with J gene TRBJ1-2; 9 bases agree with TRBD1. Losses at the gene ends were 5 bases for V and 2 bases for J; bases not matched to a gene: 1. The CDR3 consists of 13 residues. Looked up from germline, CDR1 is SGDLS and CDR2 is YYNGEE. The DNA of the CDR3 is TGTGCCAGCAGTGGACAGGGGAACTATGGCTACACCTTC. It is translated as CASSGQGNYGYTF.

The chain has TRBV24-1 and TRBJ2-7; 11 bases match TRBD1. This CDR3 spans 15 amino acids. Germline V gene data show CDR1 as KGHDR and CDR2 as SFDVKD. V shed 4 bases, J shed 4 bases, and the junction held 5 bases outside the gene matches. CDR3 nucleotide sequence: TGTGCCACCAGTGACCCGGGACAGGGGGTATACGAGCAGTACTTC. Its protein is CATSDPGQGVYEQYF.

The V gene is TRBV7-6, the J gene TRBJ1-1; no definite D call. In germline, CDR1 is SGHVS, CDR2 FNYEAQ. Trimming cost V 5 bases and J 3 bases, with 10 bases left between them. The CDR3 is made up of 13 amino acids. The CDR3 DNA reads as TGTGCCAGCAGCCTTACCACGGACACTGAAGCTTTCTTT. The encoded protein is CASSLTTDTEAFF.

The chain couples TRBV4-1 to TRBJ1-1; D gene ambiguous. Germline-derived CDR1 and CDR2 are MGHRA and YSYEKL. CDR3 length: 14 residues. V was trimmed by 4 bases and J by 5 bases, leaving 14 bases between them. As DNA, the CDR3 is TGCGCCAGCAGCCCCACGCGAGGAAGAACTGAAGCTTTCTTT. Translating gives CASSPTRGRTEAFF.

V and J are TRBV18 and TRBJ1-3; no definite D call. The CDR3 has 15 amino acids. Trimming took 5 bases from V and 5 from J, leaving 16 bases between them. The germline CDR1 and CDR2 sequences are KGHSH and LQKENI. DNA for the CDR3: TGTGCCAGCTCAAGATCTCCGGGTGAGAGAAACACCATATATTTT. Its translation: CASSRSPGERNTIYF.

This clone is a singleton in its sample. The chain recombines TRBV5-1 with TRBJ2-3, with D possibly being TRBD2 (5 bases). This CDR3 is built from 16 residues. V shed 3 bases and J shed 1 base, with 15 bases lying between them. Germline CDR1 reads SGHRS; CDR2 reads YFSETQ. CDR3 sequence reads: CASSWSGNSRTDTQYF. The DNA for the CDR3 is TGCGCCAGCAGCTGGTCCGGGAACAGTCGCACAGATACGCAGTATTTT.

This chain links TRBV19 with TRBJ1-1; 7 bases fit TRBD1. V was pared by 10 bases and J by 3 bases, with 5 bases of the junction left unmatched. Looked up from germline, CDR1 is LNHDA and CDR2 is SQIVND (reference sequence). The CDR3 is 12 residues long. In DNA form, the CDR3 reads TGTGCCACCGGACAGGTACACACTGAAGCTTTCTTT. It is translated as CATGQVHTEAFF.

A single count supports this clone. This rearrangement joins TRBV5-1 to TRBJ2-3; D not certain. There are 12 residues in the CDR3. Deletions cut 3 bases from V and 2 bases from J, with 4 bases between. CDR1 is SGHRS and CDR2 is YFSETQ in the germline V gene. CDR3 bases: TGCGCCAGCAGCTCCAACACAGATACGCAGTATTTT. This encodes CASSSNTDTQYF.